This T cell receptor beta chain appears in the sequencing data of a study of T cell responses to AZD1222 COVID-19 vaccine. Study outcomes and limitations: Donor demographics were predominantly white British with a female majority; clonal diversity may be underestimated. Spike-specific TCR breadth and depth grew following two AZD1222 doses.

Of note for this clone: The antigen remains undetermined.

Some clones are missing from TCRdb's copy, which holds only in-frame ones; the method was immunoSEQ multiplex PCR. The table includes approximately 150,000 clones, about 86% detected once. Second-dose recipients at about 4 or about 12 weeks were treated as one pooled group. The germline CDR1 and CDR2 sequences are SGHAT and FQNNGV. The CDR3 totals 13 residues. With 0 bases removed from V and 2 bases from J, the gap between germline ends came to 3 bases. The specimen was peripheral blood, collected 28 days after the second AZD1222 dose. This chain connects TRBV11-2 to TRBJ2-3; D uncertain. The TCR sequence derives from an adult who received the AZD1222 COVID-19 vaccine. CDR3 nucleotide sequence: TGTGCCAGCAGCTTAGACTCCACAGATACGCAGTATTTT. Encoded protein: CASSLDSTDTQYF.